Sequencing of this T cell receptor beta chain was carried out in a study of blood T cell repertoires in COVID-19. Study in general: Samples of COVID-19 (acute and convalescent) were obtained from the United States, Italy and Spain. PBMCs, B-cell-depleted T cells, or T cells provided the cDNA or gDNA that made up the material.

This clone was seen once. In the original processing: The assay estimated nucleated cells by amplifying reference gene primers. Sequencing was performed with immunoSEQ multiplex PCR; in TCRdb, only in-frame clones are kept and a portion is missing. The V and J calls and clone size are taken from that table; D and trimming were inferred from the DNA. The repertoire holds 95,000 to 120,000 clones, around 84% seen once, with 3% to 3.5% in the top ten. Germline CDR1 and CDR2: SEHNR and FQNEAQ (reference sequence). Trimming pared 5 bases from V and 3 bases from J, leaving 11 bases between. The CDR3 extends over 14 amino acids.

Sequenced input: peripheral blood. The V gene is TRBV7-9, the J gene TRBJ2-1; TRBD1 is a possible D gene (6 bases). The sequence derives from a man aged 35 to 55 with acute or convalescent COVID-19. The CDR3 sequence: CASSNPDSYNEQFF. The CDR3 nucleotides read TGTGCCAGCAGCAACCCGGACAGCTACAATGAGCAGTTCTTC.